The rows below give T cell receptor beta chains drawn from one sample of a study of blood T cell repertoires in COVID-19. Method: immunoSEQ multiplex PCR; TCRdb's copy keeps in-frame clones and lacks some. The data show roughly 280,000 clones, under 95% seen once. Sequenced material: PBMCs or T cells enriched from blood (not recorded which). The receptors originated from a man aged 35 to 55 who had been exposed to COVID-19. The CDR3 runs from the conserved cysteine through the conserved F or W. Fields, in order: J gene, D gene, V gene, clone size, CDR3 protein, CDR3 DNA. D genes are given only for firm matches. Only part of the rows carry a size: once, few, many, or a class if the clone is expanded.

TRBJ1-3 | - | TRBV30 | - | CAWTPKTGSSGNTIYF | TGTGCCTGGACGCCCAAAACAGGGTCCTCTGGAAACACCATATATTTT
TRBJ1-1 | TRBD1 | TRBV18 | - | CASSQAPTGQGTEAFF | TGTGCCAGCTCACAAGCCCCTACGGGACAGGGGACTGAAGCTTTCTTT
TRBJ2-7 | TRBD1 | TRBV6-5 | - | CASRKGADYEQYF | TGTGCCAGCAGGAAGGGGGCAGACTACGAGCAGTACTTC
TRBJ1-5 | - | TRBV27 | - | CASSLSGVPTNQPQHF | TGTGCCAGCAGTTTATCGGGCGTGCCAACCAATCAGCCCCAGCATTTT
TRBJ1-2 | TRBD1 | TRBV10-2 | once | CASSEPGQNYGYTF | TGCGCCAGCAGTGAGCCGGGACAGAACTATGGCTACACCTTC
TRBJ2-2 | - | TRBV7-3 | - | CASSFNSYTGELFF | TGTGCCAGCAGCTTTAATTCCTACACCGGGGAGCTGTTTTTT
TRBJ2-7 | TRBD1 | TRBV12-5 | - | CASAETGTGFSEQYF | TGTGCTAGTGCGGAGACCGGGACAGGGTTTTCCGAGCAGTACTTC
TRBJ1-5 | - | TRBV3-1/TRBV3-2 | - | CASSQGGGHNQPQHF | TGTGCCAGCAGCCAAGGGGGCGGCCACAATCAGCCCCAGCATTTT
TRBJ2-3 | - | TRBV12-3/TRBV12-4 | - | CASRTGFTDTQYF | TGTGCCAGCAGGACAGGATTCACAGATACGCAGTATTTT
TRBJ1-5 | - | TRBV7-6 | - | CASSLQSGGDQPQHF | TGTGCCAGCAGCTTACAGTCCGGGGGAGACCAGCCCCAGCATTTT
TRBJ2-1 | - | TRBV5-1 | once | CASSLWESYNEQFF | TGCGCCAGCAGCTTGTGGGAGAGTTACAATGAGCAGTTCTTC
TRBJ1-1 | - | TRBV28 | - | CASSLRGTEAFF | TGTGCCAGCAGTCTCAGGGGCACTGAAGCTTTCTTT
TRBJ1-2 | - | TRBV7-2 | once | CASSLGHLRGYTF | TGTGCCAGCAGCTTAGGGCATTTACGAGGCTACACCTTC
TRBJ1-3 | - | TRBV11-2 | once | CASSTHRESGNTIYF | TGTGCCAGCAGCACACACAGGGAATCCGGAAACACCATATATTTT
TRBJ2-5 | - | TRBV5-4 | - | CASSLQDNQETQYF | TGTGCCAGCAGCTTGCAAGACAACCAAGAGACCCAGTACTTC
TRBJ2-3 | - | TRBV4-2 | - | CASSLGTSFSTDTQYF | TGTGCCAGCAGCCTGGGGACAAGTTTTTCAACAGATACGCAGTATTTT
TRBJ1-4 | TRBD1 | TRBV6-6 | - | CASRRTGLATNEKLFF | TGTGCCAGCAGACGGACAGGCCTTGCAACTAATGAAAAACTGTTTTTT
TRBJ2-2 | TRBD2 | TRBV4-1 | - | CASSQVGKKTSGGPGELFF | TGCGCCAGCAGCCAGGTGGGAAAAAAGACTAGCGGGGGTCCCGGGGAGCTGTTTTTT
TRBJ1-5 | - | TRBV19 | once | CASSISSGTDSNQPQHF | TGTGCCAGTAGTATTTCCTCTGGAACAGATAGCAATCAGCCCCAGCATTTT
TRBJ1-2 | - | TRBV19 | - | CASNSANYGYTF | TGTGCCAGTAATTCCGCGAACTATGGCTACACCTTC
TRBJ2-2 | TRBD2 | TRBV7-3 | - | CASSPPSGRNTGELFF | TGTGCCAGCAGCCCCCCCAGCGGGAGGAACACCGGGGAGCTGTTTTTT
TRBJ1-5 | TRBD1 | TRBV28 | - | CASSFDRGSNQPQHF | TGTGCCAGCAGTTTTGACAGGGGGTCCAATCAGCCCCAGCATTTT
TRBJ2-1 | TRBD1 | TRBV7-9 | - | CASSLGSGQGVEQFF | TGTGCCAGCAGCTTAGGGTCCGGACAGGGTGTTGAGCAGTTCTTC
TRBJ1-6 | - | TRBV6-5 | - | CASSYLASPLHF | TGTGCCAGCAGTTACTTGGCTTCACCCCTCCACTTT
TRBJ1-1 | TRBD1 | TRBV18 | - | CASSSTGGTEAFF | TGTGCCAGCTCTTCGACAGGGGGTACTGAAGCTTTCTTT
TRBJ1-4 | - | TRBV11-2 | few | CASSAAGGREKLFF | TGTGCCAGCAGCGCTGCCGGGGGACGGGAAAAACTGTTTTTT
TRBJ1-2 | TRBD1 | TRBV5-6 | - | CASSLLTGADYGYTF | TGTGCCAGCAGCTTGCTGACAGGGGCGGACTATGGCTACACCTTC
TRBJ1-3 | TRBD1 | TRBV2 | - | CASRAGTGGENTIYF | TGTGCCAGCAGGGCGGGGACAGGGGGCGAAAACACCATATATTTT
TRBJ2-1 | - | TRBV24-1 | - | CATGGMPGGEQFF | TGTGCCACCGGGGGGATGCCTGGCGGTGAGCAGTTCTTC
TRBJ2-3 | TRBD2 | TRBV20-1 | - | CSASKGSRGTRDTQYF | TGCAGTGCTAGTAAGGGCTCTCGGGGGACTAGAGATACGCAGTATTTT
TRBJ2-7 | - | TRBV21-1 | - | CASSKGSGSVDEQYF | TGTGCCAGCAGCAAAGGGAGCGGGAGTGTCGACGAGCAGTACTTC
TRBJ1-2 | - | TRBV18 | - | CASSLSPGVDGYTF | TGTGCCAGCTCACTAAGCCCCGGGGTCGATGGCTACACCTTC
TRBJ2-3 | TRBD2 | TRBV7-9 | - | CASSLGTSGEIRTDTQYF | TGTGCCAGCAGCTTAGGGACTAGCGGAGAAATACGCACAGATACGCAGTATTTT
TRBJ2-6 | - | TRBV2 | - | CASSSGVLGANVLTF | TGTGCCAGCAGTTCAGGGGTTCTGGGAGCCAACGTCCTGACTTTC
TRBJ2-1 | - | TRBV5-4 | - | CASNRYGDPNEQFF | TGTGCCAGCAACCGATACGGGGATCCCAATGAGCAGTTCTTC
TRBJ2-7 | TRBD2 | TRBV7-9 | - | CASSLLRLAGTAYYEQYF | TGTGCCAGCAGCCTCCTACGGCTAGCGGGAACGGCGTACTACGAGCAGTACTTC
TRBJ2-7 | - | TRBV7-6 | - | CASSLGFGAQIDYEQYF | TGTGCCAGCAGCTTAGGGTTTGGGGCACAGATAGACTACGAGCAGTACTTC
TRBJ2-5 | TRBD1 | TRBV19 | once | CASSPTGLGETQYF | TGTGCCAGTAGTCCGACAGGGTTGGGAGAGACCCAGTACTTC
TRBJ1-5 | - | TRBV5-1 | - | CASSLVGSHSNQPQHF | TGCGCCAGCAGCTTGGTGGGCAGCCATAGCAATCAGCCCCAGCATTTT
TRBJ2-1 | TRBD2 | TRBV6-5 | - | CASSWLAANEQFF | TGTGCCAGCAGTTGGCTAGCGGCCAATGAGCAGTTCTTC
TRBJ1-5 | TRBD1 | TRBV6-1 | - | CASSETPQGNQPQHF | TGTGCCAGCAGTGAAACCCCACAGGGGAATCAGCCCCAGCATTTT
TRBJ1-5 | - | TRBV19 | - | CASNQGIQPQHF | TGTGCCAGTAATCAGGGAATCCAGCCCCAGCATTTT
TRBJ2-7 | TRBD2 | TRBV6-5 | - | CASSYVGGTAYEQYF | TGTGCCAGCAGTTACGTCGGGGGGACTGCCTACGAGCAGTACTTC
TRBJ2-2 | - | TRBV6-5 | - | CASSSHIVPVRELFF | TGTGCCAGCAGTTCGCATATAGTTCCCGTCAGGGAGCTGTTTTTT
TRBJ1-2 | - | TRBV4-2 | - | CASSQEALDTLGSGYTF | TGTGCCAGCAGCCAAGAAGCGTTGGACACCCTTGGGTCTGGCTACACCTTC
TRBJ1-1 | - | TRBV28 | - | CASRKEGMNTEAFF | TGTGCCAGCAGAAAAGAGGGAATGAACACTGAAGCTTTCTTT
TRBJ1-1 | - | TRBV9 | - | CASSVTVGTEAFF | TGTGCCAGCAGCGTAACAGTCGGCACTGAAGCTTTCTTT
TRBJ1-2 | TRBD1 | TRBV13 | - | CASSSTGGADNGYTF | TGTGCCAGCAGCTCAACAGGGGGCGCAGATAATGGCTACACCTTC
TRBJ2-1 | - | TRBV7-2 | - | CASSPEASYNEQFF | TGTGCCAGCAGCCCGGAGGCATCCTACAATGAGCAGTTCTTC
TRBJ2-7 | - | TRBV25-1 | - | CASTRGLGYEQYF | TGTGCCAGCACGCGAGGTCTAGGCTACGAGCAGTACTTC
TRBJ2-7 | - | TRBV6-1 | - | CASSDDITYEQYF | TGTGCCAGCAGTGACGACATAACCTACGAGCAGTACTTC
TRBJ2-1 | - | TRBV28 | - | CASSSPTASSYNEQFF | TGTGCCAGCAGTTCCCCGACAGCTTCCTCCTACAATGAGCAGTTCTTC
TRBJ2-5 | TRBD2 | TRBV19 | - | CASSPAPLAGEETQYF | TGTGCCAGTAGTCCCGCCCCACTAGCGGGTGAAGAGACCCAGTACTTC
TRBJ2-1 | - | TRBV5-8 | once | CASTEVVQGNEQFF | TGTGCCAGCACTGAGGTCGTCCAGGGCAATGAGCAGTTCTTC
TRBJ1-6 | - | TRBV7-9 | - | CASSLDTGDNSPLHF | TGTGCCAGCAGCTTGGATACAGGAGATAATTCACCCCTCCACTTT
TRBJ2-5 | - | TRBV2 | - | CASSEAPLQDSYQETQYF | TGTGCCAGCAGTGAAGCCCCTCTACAGGACAGTTACCAAGAGACCCAGTACTTC
TRBJ1-3 | - | TRBV5-6 | once | CASSLLPGGNTIYF | TGTGCCAGCAGCTTGCTCCCGGGAGGAAACACCATATATTTT
TRBJ1-2 | - | TRBV10-2 | - | CASSESRTGAGMTYGYTF | TGCGCCAGCAGTGAGTCTCGAACGGGTGCGGGTATGACCTATGGCTACACCTTC